These 25 T cell receptor beta chains share one sample of origin, sequenced in a study of patients and donors after allogeneic stem cell transplantation. Using its own MiXCR run on the RT-PCR reads, TCRdb lists one record per CDR3 protein. The sample contains approximately 170,000 distinct CDR3 sequences, 30% of which appear only once. The material sequenced was blood, either unsorted or a sorted T cell fraction (not recorded which). The receptors here all came from a human donor who was either an allogeneic HSCT recipient or a stem cell or donor lymphocyte infusion donor (not recorded which). It is not recorded whose cells these are; they may come from a transplant donor.

This clonotype was counted at least ten times. The J gene is TRBJ1-4, the V gene TRBV29-1; tentative D call: TRBD1 (5 bases). V was clipped by 4 bases and J by 15 bases, with 15 bases between them. CDR1 and CDR2 from the germline V gene are SQVTM and ANQGSEA. This CDR3 has 11 residues. CDR3 loop: CSVVTAGPMFF. In DNA form, the CDR3 reads TGCAGCGTTGTGACAGCGGGACCTATGTTTTTT.

The V call is TRBV4-3, the J call TRBJ2-4; 7 positions match TRBD1. With V trimmed by 0 bases and J by 7 bases, 6 bases remained unmatched. There are 15 residues in the CDR3. Germline lookup yields CDR1 LGHNA and CDR2 YSLEER. CDR3 DNA: TGCGCCAGCAGCCAAGATGCAGGGGGTTGGAACATTCAGTACTTC. It is translated as CASSQDAGGWNIQYF.

This chain joins TRBV12-3 or TRBV12-4 and TRBJ2-1, with 7 nucleotides matching TRBD1. This CDR3 contains 13 residues. J lost 9 bases, V lost 5 bases, and 7 bases had no gene match. As DNA, the CDR3 is TGTGCCAGCAGTAACGCAGGGGGTTTTGAGCAGTTCTTC. Translating it yields CASSNAGGFEQFF.

This rearrangement joins TRBV5-6 to TRBJ2-2; possibly TRBD1 or TRBD2 for D (6 bases each). Between the trimmed V and J ends, which lost 1 base and 11 bases, there was a span of 24 bases. The CDR3 extends over 17 amino acids. Germline-derived CDR1 and CDR2 are SGHDT and YYEEEE. The CDR3 here is CASSLLGGHRNFYELFF. The CDR3 DNA sequence: TGTGCCAGCAGCTTGCTTGGGGGGCACCGGAACTTTTATGAGCTGTTTTTT.

This clonotype was seen only a few times. The chain uses TRBV4-1 and TRBJ2-1, with 9 bases identical to TRBD1. Germline-derived CDR1 and CDR2 are MGHRA and YSYEKL. Trimming cost V 10 bases and J 5 bases; bases outside gene matches: 3. The CDR3 extends over 12 amino acids. The CDR3 is CATGTGNNEQFF. CDR3 nucleotide sequence: TGCGCCACGGGGACAGGGAACAATGAGCAGTTCTTC.

This clonotype showed up just a few times. This chain connects TRBV6-5 to TRBJ2-7; 9 bases agree with TRBD1. The CDR3 sequence is 15 residues long. Per the germline V gene, CDR1 is MNHEY and CDR2 is SVGAGI. Unmatched junction bases numbered 1, after V lost 1 base and J lost 0 bases. The CDR3 DNA reads TGTGCCAGCAGTTACTGGGGACAGGGCTCCTACGAGCAGTACTTC. It encodes CASSYWGQGSYEQYF.

The gene calls are TRBV7-9 and TRBJ2-7; D is unclear. The ends were cut back, 4 bases at V and 4 bases at J, with 11 bases in the middle. In germline, CDR1 is SEHNR, CDR2 FQNEAQ (reference sequence). The CDR3 runs to 13 residues. The chain's CDR3 is CASSSSQSYEQYF. Written as DNA, the CDR3 is TGTGCCAGCAGCTCATCCCAATCGTACGAGCAGTACTTC. Full variable domain (remainder filled in from reference TRBV7-9 and TRBJ2-7): DTGVSQNPRHKITKRGQNVTFRCDPISEHNRLYWYRQTLGQGPEFLTYFQNEAQLEKSRLLSDRFSAERPKGSFSTLEIQRTEQGDSAMYLCASSSSQSYEQYFGPGTRLTVT.

The V gene is TRBV9, the J gene TRBJ2-7, with 8 bases fitting TRBD2. V lost 2 bases, J lost 2 bases, and 3 bases stayed unmatched. CDR1 is SGDLS and CDR2 is YYNGEE in the germline V gene. The CDR3 sequence is 14 residues long. The CDR3 spells CASSVSGRAYEQYF. For the CDR3, the DNA is TGTGCCAGCAGCGTGTCCGGGAGGGCCTACGAGCAGTACTTC. The full variable domain, completed using reference TRBV9 and TRBJ2-7, is DSGVTQTPKHLITATGQRVTLRCSPRSGDLSVYWYQQSLDQGLQFLIQYYNGEERAKGNILERFSAQQFPDLHSELNLSSLELGDSALYFCASSVSGRAYEQYFGPGTRLTVT.

This clonotype was counted ten times or more. CDR3 in DNA: TGCAGTGCTAGAGAAATTGGCACTGAAGCTTTCTTT. Protein product: CSAREIGTEAFF. The chain is built from TRBV20-1 and TRBJ1-1; D is unclear. The CDR3 has 12 amino acids. Between the trimmed V and J ends, which lost 0 bases and 4 bases, there was a span of 6 bases. Per germline, CDR1 DFQATT and CDR2 SNEGSKA (reference sequence).

This clonotype occurred a few times. This chain connects TRBV15 to TRBJ2-5; D might be TRBD2 (6 bases). Between the trimmed V and J ends, which lost 1 base and 3 bases, there was a span of 12 bases. The CDR3 is 15 amino acids. CDR1 is LNHNV and CDR2 is YYDKDF in the germline V gene (reference sequence). This CDR3 is CATSRGGGGKETQYF. The CDR3 coding sequence is TGTGCCACCAGCAGAGGAGGTGGAGGGAAAGAGACCCAGTACTTC.

V gene TRBV6-2 or TRBV6-3 combines with J gene TRBJ2-2; 7 bases map to TRBD1. This CDR3 region has 14 residues. V was pared by 10 bases and J by 0 bases, with 5 bases of the junction left unmatched. Germline V gives CDR1 MNHEY, CDR2 SVGEGT. CDR3 in DNA: TGTGCCACACAGGGGAACGCGAACACCGGGGAGCTGTTTTTT. Its protein is CATQGNANTGELFF.

V and J are TRBV12-3 or TRBV12-4 and TRBJ2-7; perhaps TRBD1 as D (6 bases). Trimming cost V 7 bases and J 1 base, with 14 bases left between them. The CDR3 covers 14 residues. The CDR3 DNA reads TGTGCCAGCACCCAGACAGGCCTTTCCTACGAGCAGTACTTC. It specifies CASTQTGLSYEQYF.

This chain uses TRBV27 with TRBJ1-1; 7 bases map to TRBD1. Germline trimming cut 6 bases from V and 10 bases from J; bases unmatched to any gene: 14. CDR1 is MNHEY and CDR2 is SMNVEV in the germline V gene (reference sequence). There are 14 residues in the CDR3. The CDR3 DNA follows: TGTGCCAGCAGCCTACAGCCCACAGGGGTGGTAGCTTTCTTT. It codes for CASSLQPTGVVAFF.

The chain links TRBV29-1 to TRBJ2-3; 8 bases line up with TRBD1. Trimming at V came to 7 bases and at J to 4 bases, leaving 7 bases not matched to a gene. Germline CDR1 and CDR2: SQVTM and ANQGSEA. The CDR3 loop spans 13 amino acids. The CDR3 DNA follows: TGCAGCGGCGGACAGGGTGTGGCAGATACGCAGTATTTT. Translation: CSGGQGVADTQYF.

This clonotype showed up just a few times. Germline and junction disagree at one end, which may indicate a read error. The chain is built from TRBV20-1 and TRBJ2-1; TRBD2 agrees at 10 bases. CDR3 length: 14 amino acids. Germline V CDR1 and CDR2: DFQATT, SNEGSKA (reference sequence). The CDR3 sequence is CSPGLASSYNEQFF. The CDR3 DNA is TGTTCTCCGGGACTAGCGAGCTCCTACAATGAGCAGTTCTTC.

Points on this clonotype: One end of the junction fails to match germline, which may point to a read error. The chain joins TRBV4-1 to TRBJ2-3, with D possibly being TRBD1 (5 bases). CDR1 is MGHRA and CDR2 is YSYEKL in the germline V gene. This CDR3 is built from 14 residues. Written as DNA, the CDR3 is TGCGCCAGCAGCCTTGGATGGGGCACAGATACGCATTATTTT. Amino acid sequence: CASSLGWGTDTHYF.

This chain connects TRBV7-9 to TRBJ1-2; no definite D call. Germline V gives CDR1 SEHNR, CDR2 FQNEAQ (reference sequence). The CDR3 runs 14 residues. With 4 bases removed from V and 2 bases from J, the gap between germline ends came to 11 bases. CDR3 bases: TGTGCCAGCAGCTCCATTTCTCAGAACTATGGCTACACCTTC. It specifies CASSSISQNYGYTF.

The chain links TRBV5-1 to TRBJ2-7, with D uncertain. V was trimmed by 2 bases and J by 0 bases, leaving 9 bases between them. This CDR3 is built from 14 residues. Per the germline V gene, CDR1 is SGHRS and CDR2 is YFSETQ. The CDR3 coding sequence is TGCGCCAGCAGCTTACCCCCACCCTCCTACGAGCAGTACTTC. Its protein is CASSLPPPSYEQYF.

This clonotype was seen a handful of times. This chain uses TRBV27 with TRBJ2-3; 12 nucleotides align to TRBD2. The CDR3 is 15 amino acids. CDR1 MNHEY and CDR2 SMNVEV come from the germline V gene (reference sequence). The trim removed 4 bases at V and 5 bases at J, leaving 4 bases unmatched. The CDR3 reads CASSSLGLAGDTQYF. The DNA for the CDR3 is TGTGCCAGCAGTTCCCTGGGACTAGCGGGAGATACGCAGTATTTT.

The chain has TRBV10-3 and TRBJ2-1; 7 bases fit TRBD2. Trimming at V came to 10 bases and at J to 2 bases, leaving 2 bases not matched to a gene. The CDR3 sequence is 12 residues long. Germline CDR1 is ENHRY and CDR2 is SYGVKD. CDR3 in DNA: TGTGCCACCGGACTAGCCTACAATGAGCAGTTCTTC. Translating gives CATGLAYNEQFF.

This sequence joins TRBV20-1 and TRBJ2-7; tentatively, D is TRBD1 or TRBD2 (5 bases each). The CDR3 covers 12 residues. Looked up from germline, CDR1 is DFQATT and CDR2 is SNEGSKA (reference sequence). V shed 3 bases and J shed 2 bases, with 8 bases lying between them. CDR3 protein: CSASRGPYEQYF. In DNA form, the CDR3 reads TGCAGTGCTAGCCGGGGCCCCTACGAGCAGTACTTC.

The chain links TRBV27 to TRBJ2-5, with 9 bases matching TRBD1. J gave up 5 bases and V 8 bases, and 15 bases lay outside the gene matches. This CDR3 contains 16 residues. Germline V gene data show CDR1 as MNHEY and CDR2 as SMNVEV (reference sequence). CDR3 protein: CASSTGQGILGETQYF. In DNA form, the CDR3 reads TGTGCCAGCTCTACGGGACAGGGAATCCTGGGGGAGACCCAGTACTTC.

This clonotype was observed a handful of times. V usage is TRBV12-3 or TRBV12-4 and J usage is TRBJ2-7, with D possibly matching TRBD1 (6 bases). Trimming removed 7 bases at V and 3 bases at J, with 13 bases between. The CDR3 sequence is 13 residues long. The CDR3 loop reads CASTPGQNYEQYF. In DNA form, the CDR3 reads TGTGCCAGCACCCCGGGACAAAACTACGAGCAGTACTTC.

Of note for this clonotype: A much larger clonotype is one base distant, so this may be a read error. The chain links TRBV5-6 to TRBJ1-3; D is uncertain. The CDR3 runs 15 residues. Germline V CDR1 and CDR2: SGHDT, YYEEEE. This CDR3 reads CASSLHPNSRNTIYF. In DNA form, the CDR3 reads TGTGCCAGCAGCTTGCACCCAAACTCTCGAAACACCATATATTTT.

This clonotype was seen only a few times. The chain joins TRBV7-9 to TRBJ2-1; TRBD2 matches 10 bases. Trimming cost V 5 bases and J 7 bases; bases outside gene matches: 14. CDR3 length: 17 amino acids. In germline, CDR1 is SEHNR, CDR2 FQNEAQ (reference sequence). CDR3: CASSLVSGRSVWNEQFF. The CDR3 nucleotides read TGTGCCAGCAGCCTAGTTAGCGGGAGGAGCGTGTGGAATGAGCAGTTCTTC.